This T cell receptor beta chain was profiled in a study of T-cell memory formation after mild COVID-19. Between the trimmed V and J ends, which lost 6 bases and 2 bases, there was a span of 10 bases. This CDR3 comprises 13 residues. TCRdb fed the 5' RACE reads into MiXCR, producing one record per CDR3 protein. The repertoire holds about 110,000 distinct CDR3 sequences, with roughly 12% as singletons. The sequenced material came from PBMCs or a T cell subset sorted from them (not recorded which). This clonotype was sampled from an adult woman who had mild COVID-19 (a few samples of this study predate the infection). Cell type and time point are not known. This chain links TRBV12-3 or TRBV12-4 with TRBJ2-5; D is unresolved. The CDR3 sequence: CASSHTIQETQYF. The CDR3 DNA follows: TGTGCCAGCAGCCACACCATACAAGAGACCCAGTACTTC.